This TCR beta chain originates from a study of OX40 agonist ivuxolimab in advanced cancers. As for the study in general: Prior checkpoint blockade (anti-PD-1, anti-PD-L1 or anti-CTLA-4) was permitted; approximately 40% had it.

Sequencing was performed with immunoSEQ multiplex PCR; in TCRdb, only in-frame clones are kept and a portion is missing. The table has about 30,000 clones, roughly 83% seen once; the top ten hold approximately 15%. CDR3 length: 13 residues. The V gene's germline CDR1 is SGHAT and CDR2 FQNNGV. Trimming left V 5 bases short and J 8 bases short, with 15 bases between. Whole-study findings and limits: CD8+ T cells (on average) carried more expanded clones than CD4+ T cells.

As for this clone: Its antigen is not identified.

The genes are TRBV11-2 and TRBJ1-1, with a possible D match to TRBD1 (5 bases). The sequencing here drew on CD4+ or CD8+ T cells sorted from blood, taken in a trial of the OX40 agonist ivuxolimab. This receptor was taken from an adult with an advanced solid tumor such as melanoma, head and neck, liver or kidney cancer. CDR3 sequence (DNA): TGTGCCAGCAGCCGCCAATTAGCAGGGGAAGCTTTCTTT. Translated, it gives CASSRQLAGEAFF. Combining the CDR3 with reference TRBV11-2 and TRBJ1-1 gives the whole variable domain EAGVAQSPRYKIIEKRQSVAFWCNPISGHATLYWYQQILGQGPKLLIQFQNNGVVDDSQLPKDRFSAERLKGVDSTLKIQPAKLEDSAVYLCASSRQLAGEAFFGQGTRLTVV.